This paragraph reports one T cell receptor (beta chain). This clonotype was seen many times. No cognate antigen has been identified for it. Within one base of it there is no much larger clone, and no base qualities were kept. This record belongs to a study of T cell repertoires in cytomegalovirus infection (dated by TCRdb to between 2018 and 2021). Background on the whole study: Recently identified HLA-C-restricted CMV epitopes, whose presentation resists viral immunomodulation, were targeted by peptide stimulations together with well-studied HLA-B-restricted epitopes. Donor HLA type was relevant to the analysis, as public TCR beta signatures indicated carriage of CMV infection together with the matching HLA type. Broad study findings and their caveats: In the ex vivo response, HLA-C-restricted CMV-specific TCR beta clonotypes were dominant, and in two of eight donors the single most frequent clonotype came from this HLA-C-restricted group. Cumulative frequency of public TCR beta family members discriminated carriers of CMV infection plus the relevant HLA type in this cohort and an independent approximately 350-donor cohort.

The treatment or condition label of this sample denotes: in vitro stimulation with specific CMV peptide epitopes to enrich CMV-specific T cells. Sequencer: Illumina HiSeq 1500. Through fastp at Q25 and MiXCR, TCRdb rebuilt clones from the public reads, retaining in-frame beta chains. Here each entry gathers all rows of one CDR3 protein and keeps the most common genes and DNA. Recorded for this sample are roughly 800,000 distinct CDR3 sequences; 25% to 35% of them occurred a single time. The ten largest make up around 13% of the sample. From cysteine to phenylalanine, the CDR3 is 15 amino acids long. The entry retains the CDR3 DNA only, 45 bases that are in frame from base 1. Relative to germline, V is 2 bases shorter and J is 1 base shorter, with 11 bases between their ends. The germline V gene encodes CDR1 MRHNA and CDR2 SNTAGT.

This chain joins TRBV6-4 to TRBJ1-2; perhaps TRBD1 is the D gene, with 6 bases matching. The clonotype originates from a human donor in good health (CMV status not recorded). Some clones in this sample may be carry-over from other donors' samples. The sequences come from cultured CD8+ T cells from PBMCs, collected from culture after CMV antigen stimulation. The CDR3 has the sequence CASSDGQGYNYGYTF. In nucleotides, the sequence is TGTGCCAGCAGTGACGGCCAGGGGTATAACTATGGCTACACCTTC.